The present T cell receptor beta chain was sequenced within a study of blood T cell repertoires in COVID-19. This clone was recorded once. The table came from immunoSEQ multiplex PCR; TCRdb's copy has only in-frame clones and leaves some out. In the table there are 190,000 or so clones, approximately 88% of which are singletons. The germline V gene encodes CDR1 SGHRS and CDR2 YFSETQ. The CDR3 covers 13 residues. Trimming shortened V by 4 bases and J by 5 bases, and 11 bases separated the two germline ends. What was sequenced was peripheral blood. The chain couples TRBV5-1 to TRBJ2-3; tentative D call: TRBD1 (6 bases). The TCR originated in a young woman with acute or convalescent COVID-19. The chain's CDR3 is CASSPRGGDTQYF. In nucleotides, the CDR3 is TGCGCCAGCAGCCCACGAGGGGGAGATACGCAGTATTTT.